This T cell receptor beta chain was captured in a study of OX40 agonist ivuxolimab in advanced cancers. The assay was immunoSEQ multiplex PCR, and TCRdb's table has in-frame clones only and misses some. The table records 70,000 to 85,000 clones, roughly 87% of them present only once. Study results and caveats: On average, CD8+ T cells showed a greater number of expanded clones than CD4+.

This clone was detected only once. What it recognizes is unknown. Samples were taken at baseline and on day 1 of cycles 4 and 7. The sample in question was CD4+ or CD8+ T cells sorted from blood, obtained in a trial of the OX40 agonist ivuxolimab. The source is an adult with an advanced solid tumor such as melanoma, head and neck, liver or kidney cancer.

The CDR3 sequence is CAISESRGGNGYTF. DNA of the CDR3: TGTGCCATCAGTGAGTCCAGGGGGGGAAATGGCTACACCTTC. This rearrangement joins TRBV10-3 to TRBJ1-2; the match to TRBD1 covers 7 bases. CDR1 is ENHRY, CDR2 SYGVKD, per germline. This CDR3 has 14 amino acids. V was clipped by 0 bases and J by 6 bases; unmatched bases: 4.